What follows are 6 T cell receptor beta chains derived from one specimen sequenced in a study of early T cells in non-severe SARS-CoV-2 infection. Using its own MiXCR run on the 5' RACE reads, TCRdb lists one record per CDR3 protein. This table has approximately 63,000 distinct CDR3 sequences, about 6% appearing once. The source material was whole blood, sampled at baseline. The receptors originated from an adult who was a healthcare worker with PCR-confirmed SARS-CoV-2 infection or an uninfected control (not recorded which).

This clonotype showed up just a few times. V gene TRBV7-9 combines with J gene TRBJ2-7, with D perhaps matching TRBD2 (6 bases). This CDR3 region has 14 residues. The ends were cut back, 3 bases at V and 3 bases at J, with 12 bases in the middle. Germline V gives CDR1 SEHNR, CDR2 FQNEAQ (reference sequence). The DNA for the CDR3 is TGTGCCAGCAGCTTTGGGCAGGAGGGCTACGAGCAGTACTTC. It is translated as CASSFGQEGYEQYF.

This clonotype was counted many times. The chain has TRBV21-1 and TRBJ1-1. TRBV21-1 is recorded as a pseudogene. CDR3 length: 16 amino acids. The CDR3 sequence is CASSPEGEGLNTEAFF. CDR3 coding DNA: TGTGCCAGCAGCCCGGAGGGGGAGGGCCTGAACACTGAAGCTTTCTTT.

This clonotype appeared many times. V gene TRBV7-2 combines with J gene TRBJ2-3, with D unresolved. The CDR3 contains 12 residues. V lost 5 bases, J lost 5 bases, and 8 bases lay in between. Germline CDR1 reads SGHTA; CDR2 reads FQGNSA. The CDR3 spells CASSRRRDTQYF. The CDR3 bases are TGTGCCAGCAGCCGCCGAAGAGATACGCAGTATTTT.

The sample holds a few counts of this clonotype. The V and J genes are TRBV5-6 and TRBJ2-7; possible D gene TRBD2, 5 bases. V lost 0 bases to trimming and J lost 10 bases, with 8 bases between them. Germline CDR1 SGHDT, CDR2 YYEEEE. The CDR3 spans 11 residues. CDR3: CASSLGSVQYF. The CDR3 DNA is TGTGCCAGCAGCTTGGGTAGCGTACAGTACTTC.

This clonotype was counted only a few times. The chain carries TRBV6-5 and TRBJ2-1; D is unclear. The CDR3 length is 15 residues. Germline lookup yields CDR1 MNHEY and CDR2 SVGAGI. Trimming removed 0 bases at V and 3 bases at J, with 9 bases between. CDR3 loop: CASSYSRRNYNEQFF. The CDR3 bases are TGTGCCAGCAGTTACTCTAGACGCAACTACAATGAGCAGTTCTTC.

This clonotype was detected many times. This chain links TRBV28 with TRBJ1-6, with TRBD1 as a possible D gene (6 bases). V lost 6 bases and J lost 7, with 19 bases in between. The germline CDR1 and CDR2 sequences are MDHEN and SYDVKM. The CDR3 is 16 residues long. CDR3 bases: TGTGCCAGCAGAACAAACAGGGTCCCCCGGAATTCACCCCTCCACTTT. Its translation is CASRTNRVPRNSPLHF.